One T cell receptor (beta chain) is described in this entry. Its antigen is as yet unknown. This sample stems from a study of T cells in tuberculosis. Overall study context: T cells were selected with CD1B tetramers loaded with glucose monomycolate.

Assay: immunoSEQ multiplex PCR; the TCRdb copy retains only in-frame clones and omits some. The table shows about 43,000 clones, with about 94% occurring only once. Overall study findings and caveats: Classification accuracy was about 90% (AUROC roughly 0.88) with the GMM-specific repertoire.

This CDR3 comprises 13 residues. The germline V and J ends were trimmed by 3 bases and 4 bases, with 10 bases remaining between them. Germline CDR1 and CDR2: MDHEN and SYDVKM. The specimen was PBMCs. The chain is built from TRBV28 and TRBJ2-7, with a weak D call TRBD1 (6 bases). The receptor comes from a donor aged 10-30 years with latent tuberculosis or without tuberculosis infection. Some clones in this sample may be carry-over from other donors' samples. CDR3 sequence (DNA): TGTGCCAGCAGTTTCGGCAGGGGTTACGAGCAGTACTTC. It yields the protein CASSFGRGYEQYF.